The sequence of this T cell receptor beta chain was determined in a study of high-grade serous ovarian cancer treatment subgroups. Tumor tissue was taken before any definitive surgery or chemotherapy was given. A remark on this clone: Antigen specificity is unknown.

Assay used: immunoSEQ multiplex PCR; TCRdb lists only in-frame clones, some missing. This sample has thousands of clones, with 72% found just once. Overall study results and limits: Higher neoantigen levels went with greater TCR clonal relatedness. Different patients shared almost no repertoire; same-patient tumors shared roughly 0.11 to 0.85.

This CDR3 is 14 amino acids long. CDR1 is MGHRA and CDR2 is YSYEKL in the germline V gene. The germline V and J ends were trimmed by 0 bases and 4 bases, with 9 bases remaining between them. The V call is TRBV4-1, the J call TRBJ1-1; possibly TRBD1 for D (6 bases). The receptor was isolated from a human donor with high-grade serous ovarian cancer. Sequencing input: tumor tissue. The CDR3 loop reads CASSQDNRVTEAFF. DNA of the CDR3: TGCGCCAGCAGCCAAGATAACAGGGTCACTGAAGCTTTCTTT.